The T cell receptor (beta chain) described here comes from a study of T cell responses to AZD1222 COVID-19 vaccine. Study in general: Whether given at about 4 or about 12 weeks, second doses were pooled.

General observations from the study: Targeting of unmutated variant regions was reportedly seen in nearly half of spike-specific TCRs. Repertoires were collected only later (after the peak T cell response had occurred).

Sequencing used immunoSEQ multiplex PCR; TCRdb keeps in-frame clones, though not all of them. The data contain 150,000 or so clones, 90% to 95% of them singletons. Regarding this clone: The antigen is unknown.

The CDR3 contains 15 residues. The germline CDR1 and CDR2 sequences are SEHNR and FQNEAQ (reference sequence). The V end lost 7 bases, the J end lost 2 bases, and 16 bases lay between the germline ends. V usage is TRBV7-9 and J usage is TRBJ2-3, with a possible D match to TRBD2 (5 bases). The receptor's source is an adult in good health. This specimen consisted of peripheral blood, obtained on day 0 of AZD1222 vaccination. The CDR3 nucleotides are TGTGCCAGCAACTCCGTCGGAGGCTTCACAGATACGCAGTATTTT. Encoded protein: CASNSVGGFTDTQYF.